Listed below are T cell receptor beta chains from one sample, sequenced in a study of shared clonotypes between healthy human individuals. Profiled with immunoSEQ multiplex PCR; TCRdb holds only in-frame clones, not every one. The sample holds roughly 2.4 million clones; 90% to 96% are singletons and the top ten take roughly 0.13%. Material: naive CD4+ T cells sorted from blood. Receptor source: a man aged 18 to 29 in good health. Both conserved end residues are part of each CDR3. D genes are given only for firm matches. The size entry is marked missing in some rows and otherwise reads once, few, many or a size class.

clone size | D gene | J gene | V gene | CDR3 protein | CDR3 DNA
- | - | TRBJ2-6 | TRBV6-5 | CASSSNGGANVLTF | TGTGCCAGCAGTTCTAATGGCGGGGCCAACGTCCTGACTTTC
- | TRBD2 | TRBJ2-7 | TRBV6-4 | CASSPGGRASEQYF | TGTGCCAGCTCCCCGGGGGGGAGGGCCTCCGAGCAGTACTTC
- | - | TRBJ2-1 | TRBV25-1 | CASTPGPNFYNEQFF | TGTGCCAGCACCCCGGGACCGAACTTTTACAATGAGCAGTTCTTC
- | - | TRBJ2-7 | TRBV2 | CASRRQSGGSYEQYF | TGTGCCAGCAGACGGCAATCCGGGGGCTCCTACGAGCAGTACTTC
once | - | TRBJ2-1 | TRBV6-1 | CASSEGQASYNEQFF | TGTGCCAGCAGTGAAGGCCAGGCGTCCTACAATGAGCAGTTCTTC
- | TRBD1 | TRBJ1-4 | TRBV5-6 | CASSRQGPGEKLFF | TGTGCCAGCAGCCGACAGGGACCCGGGGAAAAACTGTTTTTT
- | TRBD1 | TRBJ2-7 | TRBV6-5 | CASSYSDRPSYEQYF | TGTGCCAGCAGTTACTCGGACAGGCCATCCTACGAGCAGTACTTC
- | - | TRBJ2-5 | TRBV6-6 | CASSYSGLKETQYF | TGTGCCAGCAGTTACTCGGGCCTTAAAGAGACCCAGTACTTC
- | TRBD1 | TRBJ2-1 | TRBV5-1 | CASSAWNGQGSGNEQFF | TGCGCCAGCAGCGCTTGGAATGGACAGGGCAGCGGAAATGAGCAGTTCTTC
once | - | TRBJ1-2 | TRBV6-1 | CASSVTTLVKNGYTF | TGTGCCAGCAGTGTTACAACGCTCGTAAAGAATGGCTACACCTTC
- | - | TRBJ2-1 | TRBV7-6 | CASSLAQGAEQFF | TGTGCCAGCAGCTTAGCACAGGGAGCTGAGCAGTTCTTC
- | TRBD1 | TRBJ1-2 | TRBV15 | CATSRDVQGVYGYTF | TGTGCCACCAGCAGAGATGTACAGGGGGTCTATGGCTACACCTTC
- | TRBD2 | TRBJ2-1 | TRBV28 | CASSLLLAGNNEQFF | TGTGCCAGCAGTTTACTGCTAGCGGGTAACAATGAGCAGTTCTTC
- | - | TRBJ1-3 | TRBV29-1 | CSVEDPGNTIYF | TGCAGCGTTGAAGATCCAGGAAACACCATATATTTT
- | TRBD2 | TRBJ2-3 | TRBV11-2 | CASSPVGGLAAHTQYF | TGTGCCAGCAGCCCCGTGGGGGGACTAGCTGCTCATACGCAGTATTTT
- | TRBD1 | TRBJ1-3 | TRBV5-1 | CASSARDSLSLSSGNTIYF | TGCGCCAGCAGCGCGCGGGACAGCTTAAGCCTTTCCTCTGGAAACACCATATATTTT
- | TRBD2 | TRBJ2-1 | TRBV7-9 | CASSYASGRSNEQFF | TGTGCCAGCAGCTACGCTAGCGGGAGGTCGAATGAGCAGTTCTTC
- | - | TRBJ2-7 | TRBV9 | CASSRLATDSYEQYF | TGTGCCAGCAGTCGCCTCGCGACAGACTCCTACGAGCAGTACTTC
few | - | TRBJ1-5 | TRBV2 | CASRRDEAQHF | TGTGCCAGCAGGAGGGATGAGGCCCAGCATTTT
- | - | TRBJ1-1 | TRBV11-3 | CASSFQVDTEAFF | TGTGCCAGCAGCTTTCAGGTAGACACTGAAGCTTTCTTT
once | - | TRBJ1-5 | TRBV6-5 | CASRRNSNQPQHF | TGTGCCAGCCGTCGGAATAGCAATCAGCCCCAGCATTTT
- | TRBD1 | TRBJ2-5 | TRBV29-1 | CSVRLGQSLRIRSQETQYF | TGCAGCGTTCGCTTGGGACAGTCACTCCGCATACGATCACAAGAGACCCAGTACTTC
- | - | TRBJ2-7 | TRBV7-2 | CASSPRGSAYEQYF | TGTGCCAGCAGCCCCCGGGGCAGTGCCTACGAGCAGTACTTC
- | - | TRBJ1-2 | TRBV7-9 | CASSLAQNYGYTF | TGTGCCAGCAGCTTAGCGCAAAACTATGGCTACACCTTC
- | - | TRBJ2-2 | TRBV13 | CASSLDPRLGGELFF | TGTGCCAGCAGCTTAGACCCCCGACTTGGCGGGGAGCTGTTTTTT
- | TRBD2 | TRBJ2-2 | TRBV7-2 | CASSLAVLAGVSGELFF | TGTGCCAGCAGCTTAGCCGTACTAGCGGGAGTTTCTGGGGAGCTGTTTTTT